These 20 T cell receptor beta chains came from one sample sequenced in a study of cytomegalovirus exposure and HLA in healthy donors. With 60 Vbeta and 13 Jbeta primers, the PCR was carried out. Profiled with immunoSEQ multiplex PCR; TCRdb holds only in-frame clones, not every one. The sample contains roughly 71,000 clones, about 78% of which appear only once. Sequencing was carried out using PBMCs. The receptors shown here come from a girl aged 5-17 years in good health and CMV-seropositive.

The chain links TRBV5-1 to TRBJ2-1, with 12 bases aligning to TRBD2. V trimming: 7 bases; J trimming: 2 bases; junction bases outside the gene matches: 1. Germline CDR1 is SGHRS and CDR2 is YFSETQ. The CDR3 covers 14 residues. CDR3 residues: CASGLAGTYNEQFF. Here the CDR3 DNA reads TGCGCCAGCGGACTAGCGGGGACCTACAATGAGCAGTTCTTC.

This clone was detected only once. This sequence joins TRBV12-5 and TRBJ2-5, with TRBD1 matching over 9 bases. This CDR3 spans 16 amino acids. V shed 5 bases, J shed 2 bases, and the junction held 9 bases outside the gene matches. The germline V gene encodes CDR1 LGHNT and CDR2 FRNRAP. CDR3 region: CASGPGTGWVQETQYF. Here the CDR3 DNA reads TGTGCTAGTGGTCCGGGGACAGGGTGGGTTCAAGAGACCCAGTACTTC. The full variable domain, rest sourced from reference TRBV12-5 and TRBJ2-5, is DARVTQTPRHKVTEMGQEVTMRCQPILGHNTVFWYRQTMMQGLELLAYFRNRAPLDDSGMPKDRFSAEMPDATLATLKIQPSEPRDSAVYFCASGPGTGWVQETQYFGPGTRLLVL.

In DNA form, the CDR3 reads TGTGCCAGCAGCCAACCCTCAGGGTACCTCCACTTT. Protein product: CASSQPSGYLHF. The rearrangement uses TRBV14 and TRBJ1-6; the D gene is possibly TRBD1 (5 bases). The CDR3 sequence is 12 residues long. Germline CDR1 reads SGHDN; CDR2 reads FVKESK. V gave up 2 bases and J gave up 15 bases, with 11 bases separating them. The variable domain in full, with the rest retrieved from reference TRBV14 and TRBJ1-6, is EAGVTQFPSHSVIEKGQTVTLRCDPISGHDNLYWYRRVMGKEIKFLLHFVKESKQDESGMPNNRFLAERTGGTYSTLKVQPAELEDSGVYFCASSQPSGYLHFGNGTRLTVT.

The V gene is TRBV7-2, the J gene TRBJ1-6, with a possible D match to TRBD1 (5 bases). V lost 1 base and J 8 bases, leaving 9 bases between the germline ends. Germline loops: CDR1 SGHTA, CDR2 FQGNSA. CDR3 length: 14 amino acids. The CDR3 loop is CASSLESGDSPLHF. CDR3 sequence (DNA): TGTGCCAGCAGCTTAGAGTCGGGGGATTCACCCCTCCACTTT.

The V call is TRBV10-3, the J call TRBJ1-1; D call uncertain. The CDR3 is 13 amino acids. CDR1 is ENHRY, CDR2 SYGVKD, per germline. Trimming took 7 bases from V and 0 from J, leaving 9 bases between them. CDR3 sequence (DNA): TGTGCCATCATTAGAGAAATGAACACTGAAGCTTTCTTT. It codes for CAIIREMNTEAFF.

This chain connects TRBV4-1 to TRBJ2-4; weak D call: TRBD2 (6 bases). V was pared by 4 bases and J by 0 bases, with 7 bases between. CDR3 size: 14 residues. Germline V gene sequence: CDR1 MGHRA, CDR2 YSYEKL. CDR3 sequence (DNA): TGCGCCAGCAGCCGGGACTTAGCCAAAAACATTCAGTACTTC. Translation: CASSRDLAKNIQYF.

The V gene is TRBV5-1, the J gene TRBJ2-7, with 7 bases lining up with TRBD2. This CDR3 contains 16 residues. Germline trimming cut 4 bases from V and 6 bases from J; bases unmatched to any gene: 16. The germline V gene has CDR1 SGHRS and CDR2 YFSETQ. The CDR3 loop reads CASSPSSGKAPSEQYF. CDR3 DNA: TGCGCCAGCAGCCCTTCAAGCGGGAAAGCCCCTAGCGAGCAGTACTTC.

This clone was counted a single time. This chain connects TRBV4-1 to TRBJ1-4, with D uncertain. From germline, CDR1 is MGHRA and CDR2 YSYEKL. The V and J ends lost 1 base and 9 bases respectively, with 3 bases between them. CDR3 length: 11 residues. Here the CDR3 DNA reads TGCGCCAGCAGCCAAGGGCAAAAACTGTTTTTT. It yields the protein CASSQGQKLFF.

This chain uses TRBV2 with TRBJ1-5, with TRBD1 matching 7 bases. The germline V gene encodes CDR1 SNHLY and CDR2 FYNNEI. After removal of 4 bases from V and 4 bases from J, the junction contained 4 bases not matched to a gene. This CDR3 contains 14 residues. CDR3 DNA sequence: TGTGCCAGCAGTGTACAGGGGCCTAATCAGCCCCAGCATTTT. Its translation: CASSVQGPNQPQHF.

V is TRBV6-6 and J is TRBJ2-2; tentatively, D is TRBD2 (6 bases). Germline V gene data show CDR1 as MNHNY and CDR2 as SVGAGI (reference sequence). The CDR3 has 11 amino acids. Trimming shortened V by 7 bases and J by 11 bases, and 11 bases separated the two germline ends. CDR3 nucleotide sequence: TGTGCCAGCACGGGACTTTCTGAGCTGTTTTTT. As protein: CASTGLSELFF.

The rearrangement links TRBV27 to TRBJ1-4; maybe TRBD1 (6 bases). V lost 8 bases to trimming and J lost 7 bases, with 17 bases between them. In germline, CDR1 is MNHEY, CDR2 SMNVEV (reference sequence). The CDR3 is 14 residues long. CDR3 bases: TGTGCCAGCTGTCCCCAGGGGCGACCTGAAAAACTGTTTTTT. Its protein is CASCPQGRPEKLFF.

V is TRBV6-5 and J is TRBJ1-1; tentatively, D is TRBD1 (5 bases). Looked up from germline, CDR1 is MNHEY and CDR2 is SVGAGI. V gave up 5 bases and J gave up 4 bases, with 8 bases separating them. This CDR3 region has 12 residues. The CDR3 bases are TGTGCCAGCAGTGGCGGGGGCACTGAAGCTTTCTTT. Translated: CASSGGGTEAFF.

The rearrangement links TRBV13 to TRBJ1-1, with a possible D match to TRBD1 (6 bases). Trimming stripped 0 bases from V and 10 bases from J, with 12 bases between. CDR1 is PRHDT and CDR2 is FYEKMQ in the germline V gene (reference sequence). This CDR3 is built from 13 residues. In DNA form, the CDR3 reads TGTGCCAGCAGCTTAGGCGGGGGGCTGGGAGCTTTCTTT. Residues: CASSLGGGLGAFF.

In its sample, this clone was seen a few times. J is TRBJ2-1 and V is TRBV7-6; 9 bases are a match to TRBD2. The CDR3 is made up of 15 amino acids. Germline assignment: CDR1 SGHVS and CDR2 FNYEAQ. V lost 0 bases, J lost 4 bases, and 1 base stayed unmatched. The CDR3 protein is CASSLASGRYNEQFF. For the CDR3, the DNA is TGTGCCAGCAGCTTAGCTAGCGGGAGATACAATGAGCAGTTCTTC.

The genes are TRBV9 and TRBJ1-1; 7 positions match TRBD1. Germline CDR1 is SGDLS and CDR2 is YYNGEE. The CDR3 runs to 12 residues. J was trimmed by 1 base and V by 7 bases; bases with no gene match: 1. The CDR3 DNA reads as TGTGCCAGCGGGACAGAGAACACTGAAGCTTTCTTT. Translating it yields CASGTENTEAFF. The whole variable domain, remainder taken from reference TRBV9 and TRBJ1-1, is DSGVTQTPKHLITATGQRVTLRCSPRSGDLSVYWYQQSLDQGLQFLIQYYNGEERAKGNILERFSAQQFPDLHSELNLSSLELGDSALYFCASGTENTEAFFGQGTRLTVV.

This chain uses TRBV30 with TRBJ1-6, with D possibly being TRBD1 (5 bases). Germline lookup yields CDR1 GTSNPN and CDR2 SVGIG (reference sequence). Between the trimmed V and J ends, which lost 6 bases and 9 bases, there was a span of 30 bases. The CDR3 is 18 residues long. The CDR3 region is CACPRRPQDRSFISPLHF. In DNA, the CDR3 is TGTGCCTGCCCTAGAAGGCCACAGGACCGCTCCTTCATTTCACCCCTCCACTTT.

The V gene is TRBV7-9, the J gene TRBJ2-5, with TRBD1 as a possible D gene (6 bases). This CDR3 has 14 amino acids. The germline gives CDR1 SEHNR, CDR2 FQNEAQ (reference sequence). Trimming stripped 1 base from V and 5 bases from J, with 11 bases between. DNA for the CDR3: TGTGCCAGCAGCTTAGGGGGGCTGGGGGAGACCCAGTACTTC. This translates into CASSLGGLGETQYF. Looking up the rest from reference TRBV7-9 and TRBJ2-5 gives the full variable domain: DTGVSQNPRHKITKRGQNVTFRCDPISEHNRLYWYRQTLGQGPEFLTYFQNEAQLEKSRLLSDRFSAERPKGSFSTLEIQRTEQGDSAMYLCASSLGGLGETQYFGPGTRLLVL.

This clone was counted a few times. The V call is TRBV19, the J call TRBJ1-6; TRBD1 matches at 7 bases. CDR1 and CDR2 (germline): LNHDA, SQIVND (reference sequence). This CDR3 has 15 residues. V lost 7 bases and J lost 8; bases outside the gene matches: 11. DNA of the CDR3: TGTGCCAGTAAAGGGAAGACAGGGTCGGATTCACCCCTCCACTTT. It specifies CASKGKTGSDSPLHF.

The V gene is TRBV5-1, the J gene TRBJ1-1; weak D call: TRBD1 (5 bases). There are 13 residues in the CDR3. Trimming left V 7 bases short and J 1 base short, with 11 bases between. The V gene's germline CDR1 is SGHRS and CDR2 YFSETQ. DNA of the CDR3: TGCGCCAGCGGAGACAGATGGAACACTGAAGCTTTCTTT. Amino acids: CASGDRWNTEAFF.

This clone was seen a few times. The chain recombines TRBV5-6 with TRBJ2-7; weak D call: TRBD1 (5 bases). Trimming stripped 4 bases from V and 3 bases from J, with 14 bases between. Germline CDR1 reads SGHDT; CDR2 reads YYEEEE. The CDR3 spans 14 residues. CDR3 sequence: CASSTPDTVYEQYF. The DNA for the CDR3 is TGTGCCAGCAGCACCCCGGACACGGTCTACGAGCAGTACTTC. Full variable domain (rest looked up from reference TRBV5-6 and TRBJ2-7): DAGVTQSPTHLIKTRGQQVTLRCSPKSGHDTVSWYQQALGQGPQFIFQYYEEEERQRGNFPDRFSGHQFPNYSSELNVNALLLGDSALYLCASSTPDTVYEQYFGPGTRLTVT.